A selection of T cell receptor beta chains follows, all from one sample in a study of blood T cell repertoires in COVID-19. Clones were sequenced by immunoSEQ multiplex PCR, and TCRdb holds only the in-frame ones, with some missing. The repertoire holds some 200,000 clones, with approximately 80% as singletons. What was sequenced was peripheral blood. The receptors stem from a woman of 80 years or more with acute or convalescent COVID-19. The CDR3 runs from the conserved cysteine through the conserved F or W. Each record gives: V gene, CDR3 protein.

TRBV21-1,CASSNRGPTGPWRNTEAFF
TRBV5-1,CASSLRPSGTQETQYF
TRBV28,CASSSGTRQSPDTQYF
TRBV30,CAWSVQDSQVYNEQFF
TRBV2,CASSLQETQYF
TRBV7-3,CASSLTVGGKQYF
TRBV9,CASSEGLAGVGGANVLTF
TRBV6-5,CASMGQGDSYEQYF
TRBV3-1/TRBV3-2,CASSLARSAGELFF
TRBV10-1,CASRDGTFGPSYEQYF
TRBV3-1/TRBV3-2,CASSHAGVAKNIQYF
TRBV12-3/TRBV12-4,CASSSLSNYGYTF
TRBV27,CASSLQGARNTGELFF
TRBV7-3,CASSRSSGGALETQYF
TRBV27,CASSIAANSPLHF
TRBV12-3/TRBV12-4,CASRPGQFTEAFF
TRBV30,CAWSGDRFSYEQYF
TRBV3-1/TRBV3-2,CASSQATGSNQPQHF
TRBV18,CASSPRDRGKSNQPQHF
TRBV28,CASSPFRKGGYNSPLHF
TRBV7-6,CASSLFPGLTVETQYF
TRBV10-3,CAISVGGGGTDTQYF
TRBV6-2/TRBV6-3,CASSYLGGFTEAFF
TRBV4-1,CASSQASGYQETQYF
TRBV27,CASSSRGQSHNSPLHF
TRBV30,CAWSKQLRVTEAFF
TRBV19,CASSMDRGPTNEKLFF
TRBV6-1,CASSEATGNDQPQHF
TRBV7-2,CASSFGLGETQYF
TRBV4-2,CASSQDSFGGIYGYTF
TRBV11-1,CASSSTNRSPYEQYF
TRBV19,CASTVSRGTGNTIYF
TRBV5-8,CASSSGNSNTGELFF
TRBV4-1,CASSQVLRTEAFF
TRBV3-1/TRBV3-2,CASSPRQITYEQYF
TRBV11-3,CASSRGTSGRGDEQFF
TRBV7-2,CASRLLAGDYNEQFF
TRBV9,CASSGRTGGDGNTIYF
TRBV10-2,CASGSPGLIGQTQYF
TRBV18,CASSPPAAGSGELFF
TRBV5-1,CASSSRGGPPAKNIQYF
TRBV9,CASSATPGGSGANVLTF
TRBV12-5,CASGLVRGERGNQPQHF
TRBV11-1,CASSPRPNMNTEAFF
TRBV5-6,CASSLWLAGNTGELFF
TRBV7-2,CASSLIWGGGQPQHF
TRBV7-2,CASSLEGGARSMKTQYF